This T cell receptor (beta chain) appears in the sequencing data of a study of cytomegalovirus exposure and HLA in healthy donors. Notes on this clone: What it binds is not known.

Study results and caveats: A later analysis showed HLA-associated TCR beta chains outstripping equally common others in clonal expansion.

PCR employed 60 Vbeta and 13 Jbeta primers. Produced via immunoSEQ multiplex PCR; TCRdb's table is partial and in-frame only. The table lists under 150,000 clones, approximately 70% of them singletons. CDR3 length equals 14 residues. The trim removed 8 bases at V and 5 bases at J, leaving 6 bases unmatched. Germline CDR1 reads MDHEN; CDR2 reads SYDVKM. The chain carries TRBV28 and TRBJ1-6; 7 nucleotides line up with TRBD1. Sequenced material: PBMCs. The TCR originated in a woman in her thirties or forties in good health and CMV-seronegative. CDR3 in amino acids: CASVSTGHNSPLHF. The CDR3 nucleotides read TGTGCCAGCGTCTCGACAGGGCATAATTCACCCCTCCACTTT.